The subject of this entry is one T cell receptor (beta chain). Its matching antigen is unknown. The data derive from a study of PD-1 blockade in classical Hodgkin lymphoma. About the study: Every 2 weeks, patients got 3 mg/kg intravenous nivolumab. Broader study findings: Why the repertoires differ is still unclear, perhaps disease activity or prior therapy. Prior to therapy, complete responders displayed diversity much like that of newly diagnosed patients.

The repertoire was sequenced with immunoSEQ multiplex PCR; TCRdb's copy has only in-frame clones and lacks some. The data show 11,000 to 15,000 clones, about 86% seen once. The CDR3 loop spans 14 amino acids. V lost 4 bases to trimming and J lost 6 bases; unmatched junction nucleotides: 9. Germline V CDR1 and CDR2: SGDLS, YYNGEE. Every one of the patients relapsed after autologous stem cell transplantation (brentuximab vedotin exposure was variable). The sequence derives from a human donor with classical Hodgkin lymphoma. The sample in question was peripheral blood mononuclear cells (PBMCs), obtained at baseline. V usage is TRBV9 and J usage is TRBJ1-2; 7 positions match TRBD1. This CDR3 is CASSTGVVSNGYTF. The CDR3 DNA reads TGTGCCAGCAGCACAGGGGTAGTTTCCAATGGCTACACCTTC.